These 3 T cell receptor beta chains were sequenced from one sample in a study of patients and donors after allogeneic stem cell transplantation. TCRdb ran MiXCR on the RT-PCR reads and lists one entry per CDR3 protein. The table shows 900,000 to 1,000,000 distinct CDR3 sequences, with approximately 18% occurring only once. The sample consisted of blood, either unsorted or a sorted T cell fraction (not recorded which). The origin of the receptors is a human donor who was either an allogeneic HSCT recipient or a stem cell or donor lymphocyte infusion donor (not recorded which). It is not recorded whose cells these are; they may come from a transplant donor.

This clonotype was picked up a small number of times. The chain couples TRBV7-2 to TRBJ1-4, with D unclear. The V gene's germline CDR1 is SGHTA and CDR2 FQGNSA. V lost 1 base and J lost 10, with 13 bases in between. The CDR3 runs 14 residues. CDR3 nucleotide sequence: TGTGCCAGCAGCTTAGAAGGCCGGCTCGGAAAACTGTTTTTT. It is translated as CASSLEGRLGKLFF.

This chain links TRBV7-9 with TRBJ1-2; no firm D call. Germline loops: CDR1 SEHNR, CDR2 FQNEAQ (reference sequence). The CDR3 totals 13 residues. V gave up 1 base and J gave up 3 bases, with 6 bases separating them. The CDR3 protein is CASSLEWDYGYTF. In DNA, the CDR3 is TGTGCCAGCAGCTTAGAATGGGACTATGGCTACACCTTC.

The V gene is TRBV4-2, the J gene TRBJ2-1; 13 nucleotides match TRBD2. The CDR3 runs 17 residues. V was clipped by 3 bases and J by 3 bases; unmatched bases: 5. Germline values: CDR1 LGHNA, CDR2 YNFKEQ. The chain's CDR3 is CASSQRLAGGNYNEQFF. The CDR3 region has the DNA TGTGCCAGCAGCCAGAGACTAGCGGGGGGCAACTACAATGAGCAGTTCTTC.